Below, 5 T cell receptor beta chains from the same sample are listed, as sequenced in a study of cytomegalovirus exposure and HLA in healthy donors. The PCR employed 60 Vbeta primers together with 13 Jbeta primers. The protocol was immunoSEQ multiplex PCR, while the TCRdb copy is restricted to in-frame clones and leaves out a portion. The sample lists tens of thousands of clones; around 64% were seen once. Sequencing was done on a sample of PBMCs. The source is a young man in good health and CMV-seronegative.

J is TRBJ1-1 and V is TRBV4-1; possibly TRBD1 for D (5 bases). V shed 1 base and J shed 4 bases, with 13 bases lying between them. CDR3 size: 15 residues. CDR1 and CDR2 (germline): MGHRA, YSYEKL. The CDR3 coding sequence is TGCGCCAGCAGCCAAGGGATAGGCAGGGCCACTGAAGCTTTCTTT. It encodes CASSQGIGRATEAFF.

The chain uses TRBV9 and TRBJ2-2, with 7 bases identical to TRBD1. The junction had 9 bases not matched to a gene; V was cut back by 4 bases and J by 3 bases. Germline CDR1 and CDR2: SGDLS and YYNGEE. The CDR3 extends over 16 amino acids. CDR3 residues: CASSPPDRADTGELFF. The CDR3 DNA reads TGTGCCAGCAGCCCCCCAGACAGGGCGGACACCGGGGAGCTGTTTTTT. The full variable domain, completed using reference TRBV9 and TRBJ2-2, is DSGVTQTPKHLITATGQRVTLRCSPRSGDLSVYWYQQSLDQGLQFLIQYYNGEERAKGNILERFSAQQFPDLHSELNLSSLELGDSALYFCASSPPDRADTGELFFGEGSRLTVL.

The rearrangement joins TRBV2 to TRBJ1-3; 10 nucleotides agree with TRBD1. The CDR3 runs to 17 residues. The ends lost 4 bases at V and 2 bases at J; junction bases unmatched: 8. Per germline, CDR1 SNHLY and CDR2 FYNNEI. The DNA for the CDR3 is TGTGCCAGCAGTGCAAGTCCGGGACAGGGGACTGGAAACACCATATATTTT. Its protein is CASSASPGQGTGNTIYF.

The table lists this clone with a few counts. This chain uses TRBV5-1 with TRBJ2-5; TRBD1 matches 8 bases. V gave up 7 bases and J gave up 3 bases; unmatched junction bases: 8. Germline CDR1 and CDR2: SGHRS and YFSETQ. The CDR3 totals 14 residues. CDR3 DNA: TGCGCCAGCGGGTCCCAGACAGGGGAAGAGACCCAGTACTTC. It yields the protein CASGSQTGEETQYF.

The chain's CDR3 is CATSRDRVGYGYTF. DNA of the CDR3: TGTGCCACCAGCAGAGACAGGGTGGGCTATGGCTACACCTTC. J is TRBJ1-2 and V is TRBV15; perhaps TRBD1 as D (5 bases). V was trimmed by 0 bases and J by 4 bases, leaving 9 bases between them. CDR1 LNHNV and CDR2 YYDKDF come from the germline V gene (reference sequence). This CDR3 has 14 residues.